What follows describes a single TCR beta chain. Antigen specificity is unknown. Each TCR beta library was made by quantitative 5'-RACE that incorporated molecular barcodes. A single record per CDR3 protein comes from TCRdb applying MiXCR to the 5' RACE reads. This table holds some 270,000 distinct CDR3 sequences, 32% found once. This specimen comes from a study of CD8 T cells in ankylosing spondylitis. The ends were cut back, 5 bases at V and 3 bases at J, with 10 bases in the middle. The CDR3 runs 13 residues. Broader study findings: The disease-linked clones had a CD8+ phenotype and low blood frequencies. Past research had described some motif variants in reactive arthritis synovial fluid and blood.

The sequenced sample consisted of blood, either unsorted or a sorted T cell fraction (not recorded which). V gene TRBV12-3 or TRBV12-4 combines with J gene TRBJ2-5; the D is unclear. The clonotype originates from a male donor with ankylosing spondylitis or in good health (not recorded which). DNA of the CDR3: TGTGCCAGCAGTCCCACGTGGGAAGAGACCCAGTACTTC. Amino acid sequence: CASSPTWEETQYF.